This T cell receptor beta chain was identified in a study of OX40 agonist ivuxolimab in advanced cancers. The method was immunoSEQ multiplex PCR; TCRdb's version includes in-frame clones alone and lacks a portion of them. The table records about 87,000 clones, 85% to 90% of them present only once. Specimen: CD4+ or CD8+ T cells sorted from blood, collected in a trial of the OX40 agonist ivuxolimab. This TCR was recovered from an adult with an advanced solid tumor such as melanoma, head and neck, liver or kidney cancer.

CDR3 nucleotide sequence: TGCGCCAGCAGCTTGGATGGATATGGCTACACCTTC. Translation gives CASSLDGYGYTF. The V call is TRBV5-1, the J call TRBJ1-2; unclear D gene. Per germline, CDR1 SGHRS and CDR2 YFSETQ. Trimming cost V 0 bases and J 5 bases, with 5 bases left between them. This CDR3 comprises 12 residues. The full variable domain, in which reference TRBV5-1 and TRBJ1-2 provide the parts outside the CDR3, is KAGVTQTPRYLIKTRGQQVTLSCSPISGHRSVSWYQQTPGQGLQFLFEYFSETQRNKGNFPGRFSGRQFSNSRSEMNVSTLELGDSALYLCASSLDGYGYTFGSGTRLTVV.